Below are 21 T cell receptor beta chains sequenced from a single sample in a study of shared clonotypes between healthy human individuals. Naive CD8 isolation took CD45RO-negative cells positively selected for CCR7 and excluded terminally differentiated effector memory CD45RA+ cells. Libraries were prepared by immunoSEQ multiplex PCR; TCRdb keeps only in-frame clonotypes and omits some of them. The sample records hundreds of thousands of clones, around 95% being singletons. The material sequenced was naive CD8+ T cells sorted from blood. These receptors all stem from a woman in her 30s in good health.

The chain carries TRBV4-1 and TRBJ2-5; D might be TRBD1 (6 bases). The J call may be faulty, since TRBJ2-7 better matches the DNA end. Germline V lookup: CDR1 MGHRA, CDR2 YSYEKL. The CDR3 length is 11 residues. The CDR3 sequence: CASPDSDEQYF. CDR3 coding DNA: TGCGCCAGTCCGGACAGTGACGAGCAGTACTTC.

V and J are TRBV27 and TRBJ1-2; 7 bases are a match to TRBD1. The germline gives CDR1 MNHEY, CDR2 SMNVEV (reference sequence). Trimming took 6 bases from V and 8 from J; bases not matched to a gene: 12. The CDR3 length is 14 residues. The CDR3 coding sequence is TGTGCCAGCAGACAGGGGAGATCTCTGAGGGGCTACACCTTC. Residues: CASRQGRSLRGYTF.

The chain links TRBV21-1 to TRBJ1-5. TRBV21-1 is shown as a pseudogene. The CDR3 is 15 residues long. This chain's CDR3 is CASSKACDSNQPQHF. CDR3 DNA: TGTGCCAGCAGCAAAGCTTGTGACAGCAATCAGCCCCAGCATTTT.

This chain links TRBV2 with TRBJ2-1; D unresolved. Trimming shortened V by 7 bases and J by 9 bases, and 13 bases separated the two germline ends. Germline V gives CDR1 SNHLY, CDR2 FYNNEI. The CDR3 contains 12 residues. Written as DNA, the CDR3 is TGTGCCAGCACTGATTCGTTGCTTGAGCAGTTCTTC. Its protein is CASTDSLLEQFF.

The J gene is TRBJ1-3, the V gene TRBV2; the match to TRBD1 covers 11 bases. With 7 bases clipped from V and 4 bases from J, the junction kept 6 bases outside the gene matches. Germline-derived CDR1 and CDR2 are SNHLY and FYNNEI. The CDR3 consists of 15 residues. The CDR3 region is CASNRGQGGGNTIYF. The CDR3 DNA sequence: TGTGCCAGCAATAGGGGACAGGGGGGAGGAAACACCATATATTTT.

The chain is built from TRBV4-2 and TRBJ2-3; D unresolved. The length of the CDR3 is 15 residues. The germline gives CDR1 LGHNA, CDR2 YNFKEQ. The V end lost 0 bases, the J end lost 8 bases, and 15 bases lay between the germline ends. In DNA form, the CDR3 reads TGTGCCAGCAGCCAAGATTACGGAAATGTTGTTACGCAGTATTTT. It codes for CASSQDYGNVVTQYF.

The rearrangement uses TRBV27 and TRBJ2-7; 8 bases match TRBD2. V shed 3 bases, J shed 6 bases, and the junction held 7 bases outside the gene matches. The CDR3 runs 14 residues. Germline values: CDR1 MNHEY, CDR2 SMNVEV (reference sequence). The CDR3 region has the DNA TGTGCCAGCAGTTTTGCGGGAGGTCGCGGCGAGCAGTACTTC. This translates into CASSFAGGRGEQYF.

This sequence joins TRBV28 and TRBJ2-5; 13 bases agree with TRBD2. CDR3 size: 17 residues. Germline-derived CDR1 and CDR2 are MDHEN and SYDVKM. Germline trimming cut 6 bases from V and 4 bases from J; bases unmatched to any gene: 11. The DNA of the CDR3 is TGTGCCAGCAGGCAGGTCGGACTAGCGGGAGTACGAGAGACCCAGTACTTC. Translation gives CASRQVGLAGVRETQYF.

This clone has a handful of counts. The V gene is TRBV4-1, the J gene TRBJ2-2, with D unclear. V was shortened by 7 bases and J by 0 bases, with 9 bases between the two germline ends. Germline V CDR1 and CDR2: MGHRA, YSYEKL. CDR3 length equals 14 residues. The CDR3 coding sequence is TGCGCCAGCAAAGGACCTTCGAACACCGGGGAGCTGTTTTTT. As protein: CASKGPSNTGELFF.

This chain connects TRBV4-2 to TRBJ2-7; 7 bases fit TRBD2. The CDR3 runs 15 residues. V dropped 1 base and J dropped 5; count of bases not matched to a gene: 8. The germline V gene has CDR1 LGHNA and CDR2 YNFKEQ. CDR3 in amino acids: CASSQVGGLSHEQYF. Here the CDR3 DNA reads TGTGCCAGCAGCCAAGTCGGGGGACTATCGCACGAGCAGTACTTC.

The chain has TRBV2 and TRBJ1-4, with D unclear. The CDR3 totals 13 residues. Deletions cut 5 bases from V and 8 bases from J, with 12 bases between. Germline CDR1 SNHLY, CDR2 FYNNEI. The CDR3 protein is CASSFRAAEKLFF. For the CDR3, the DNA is TGTGCCAGCAGTTTCCGGGCCGCCGAAAAACTGTTTTTT.

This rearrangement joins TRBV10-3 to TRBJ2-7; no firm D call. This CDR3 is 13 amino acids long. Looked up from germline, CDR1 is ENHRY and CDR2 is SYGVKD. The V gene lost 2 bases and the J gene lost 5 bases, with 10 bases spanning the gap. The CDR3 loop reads CAISEPVVDEQYF. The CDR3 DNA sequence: TGTGCCATCAGTGAGCCCGTGGTAGACGAGCAGTACTTC.

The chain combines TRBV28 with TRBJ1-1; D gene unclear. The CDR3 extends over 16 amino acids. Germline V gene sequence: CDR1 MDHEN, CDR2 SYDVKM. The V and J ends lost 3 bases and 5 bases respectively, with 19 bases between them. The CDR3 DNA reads TGTGCCAGCAGTTTTTCGGCCGGGCTTGTGGAGACTGAAGCTTTCTTT. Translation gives CASSFSAGLVETEAFF.

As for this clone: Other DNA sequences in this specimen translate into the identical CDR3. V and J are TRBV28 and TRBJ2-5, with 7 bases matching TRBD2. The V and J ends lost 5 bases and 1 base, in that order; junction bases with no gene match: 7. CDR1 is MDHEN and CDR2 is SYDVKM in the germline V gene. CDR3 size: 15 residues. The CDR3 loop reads CASSPTLAVQETQYF. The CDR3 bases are TGTGCCAGCAGTCCCACGCTAGCGGTCCAAGAGACCCAGTACTTC. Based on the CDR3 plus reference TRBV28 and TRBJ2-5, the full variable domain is DVKVTQSSRYLVKRTGEKVFLECVQDMDHENMFWYRQDPGLGLRLIYFSYDVKMKEKGDIPEGYSVSREKKERFSLILESASTNQTSMYLCASSPTLAVQETQYFGPGTRLLVL.

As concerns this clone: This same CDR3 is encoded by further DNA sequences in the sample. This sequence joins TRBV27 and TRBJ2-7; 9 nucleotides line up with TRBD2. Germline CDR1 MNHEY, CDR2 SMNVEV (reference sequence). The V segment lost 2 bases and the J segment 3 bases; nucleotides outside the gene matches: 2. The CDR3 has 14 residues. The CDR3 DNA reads TGTGCCAGCAGTTTACTAGCGGGAAGCTACGAGCAGTACTTC. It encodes CASSLLAGSYEQYF.

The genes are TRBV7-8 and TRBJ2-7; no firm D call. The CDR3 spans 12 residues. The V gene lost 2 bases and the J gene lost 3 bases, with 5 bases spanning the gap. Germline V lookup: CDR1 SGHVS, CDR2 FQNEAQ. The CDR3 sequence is CASSLSDYEQYF. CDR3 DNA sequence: TGTGCCAGCAGCTTATCAGACTACGAGCAGTACTTC.

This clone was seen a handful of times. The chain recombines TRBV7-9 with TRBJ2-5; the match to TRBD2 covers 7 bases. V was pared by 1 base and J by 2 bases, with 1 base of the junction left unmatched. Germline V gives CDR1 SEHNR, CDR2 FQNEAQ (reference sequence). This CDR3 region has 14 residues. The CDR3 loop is CASSLGGLQETQYF. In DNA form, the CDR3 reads TGTGCCAGCAGCTTAGGGGGACTACAAGAGACCCAGTACTTC.

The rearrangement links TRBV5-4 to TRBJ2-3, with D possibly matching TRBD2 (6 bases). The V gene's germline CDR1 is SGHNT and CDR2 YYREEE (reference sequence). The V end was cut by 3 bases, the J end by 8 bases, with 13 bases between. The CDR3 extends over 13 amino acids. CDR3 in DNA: TGTGCCAGCAGCTCGGGCGGGGTAGGTACGCAGTATTTT. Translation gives CASSSGGVGTQYF.

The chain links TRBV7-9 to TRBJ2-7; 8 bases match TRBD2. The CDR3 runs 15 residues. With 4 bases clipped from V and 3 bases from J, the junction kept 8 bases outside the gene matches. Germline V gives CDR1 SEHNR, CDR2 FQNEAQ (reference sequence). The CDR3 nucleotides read TGTGCCAGCAGCTCCGGGACTAGACACGTCTACGAGCAGTACTTC. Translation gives CASSSGTRHVYEQYF.

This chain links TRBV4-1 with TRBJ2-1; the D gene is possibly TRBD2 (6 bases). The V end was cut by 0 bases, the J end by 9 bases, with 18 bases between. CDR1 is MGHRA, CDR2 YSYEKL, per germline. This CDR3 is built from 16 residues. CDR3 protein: CASSQDMHLRESEQFF. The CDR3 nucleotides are TGCGCCAGCAGCCAAGATATGCATCTCCGGGAGAGTGAGCAGTTCTTC.

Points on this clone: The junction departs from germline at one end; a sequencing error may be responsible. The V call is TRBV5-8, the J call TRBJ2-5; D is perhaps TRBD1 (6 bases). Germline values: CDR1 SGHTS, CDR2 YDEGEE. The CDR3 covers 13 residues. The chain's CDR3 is CASGLAGEETQYF. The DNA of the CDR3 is TGTGCCAGCGGCTTGGCAGGGGAAGAGACCCAGTACTTC.